This T cell receptor beta chain stems from a study of blood T cell repertoires in COVID-19. Germline V gene data show CDR1 as MNHNS and CDR2 as SASEGT. The CDR3 runs to 20 residues. V trimming: 2 bases; J trimming: 4 bases; junction bases outside the gene matches: 15. Libraries were prepared by immunoSEQ multiplex PCR; TCRdb keeps only in-frame clonotypes and omits some of them. The sample contains 65,000 to 90,000 clones, around nine tenths of which appear only once. The receptor comes from a man aged 30-40 years with acute or convalescent COVID-19. The sample comprised peripheral blood. The chain recombines TRBV6-1 with TRBJ1-6; TRBD1 matches at 9 bases. The DNA of the CDR3 is TGTGCCAGCAGTGAAAGGAGGACTGGAACAGGGGGCTGGTATAATTCACCCCTCCACTTT. This codes for CASSERRTGTGGWYNSPLHF.